This T cell receptor beta chain originates from a study of T cell repertoires in cytomegalovirus infection. Study-level background: Public TCR beta signatures were indicative of both CMV infection and a matching HLA type. Study results and caveats: Accumulated public TCR beta family frequency recognized individuals carrying CMV together with the relevant HLA. CMV-specific TCR beta clonotypes restricted by HLA-C were the ones dominating the ex vivo response.

The V gene lost 7 bases and the J gene lost 9 bases, with 18 bases spanning the gap. Germline values: CDR1 SNHLY, CDR2 FYNNEI. This CDR3 has 14 amino acids. Notes on this clonotype: The target antigen is unknown.

TCRdb reprocessed the reads with MiXCR, giving one entry per CDR3 protein. The profile shows a few hundred thousand distinct CDR3 sequences, 15% to 20% of them singletons. This chain links TRBV2 with TRBJ2-2; unclear D gene. The sequencing input was CD8+ T cells from PBMCs. The receptor comes from a human donor in good health (CMV status not recorded). Some clones in this sample may be carry-over from other donors' samples. The CDR3 loop reads CASTRRDNLRELFF. As DNA, the CDR3 is TGTGCCAGCACTCGCCGAGATAACCTCCGGGAGCTGTTTTTT.